A selection of T cell receptor beta chains follows, all from one sample in a study of identical twins. TCRdb used MiXCR to reprocess the 5' RACE reads, holding one entry per CDR3 protein. The table shows more than 600,000 distinct CDR3 sequences, with around a sixth occurring only once. These data were also filed under a second study, of T cells expressing NK-cell markers.

The source material was PBMCs. These receptors were taken from a woman younger than 35 in good health. CDR3s leave out the opening cysteine and the closing phenylalanine or tryptophan.

CDR3	J	V	length
ASSSQNRETGELF	TRBJ2-2	TRBV3-1	13
ASTHRLAGALGNEQF	TRBJ2-1	TRBV6-2/TRBV6-3	15
SAALAGDLVGSYNEQF	TRBJ2-1	TRBV20-1	16
ASSIRGYNEQF	TRBJ2-1	TRBV19	11
ASSVTGNTEAF	TRBJ1-1	TRBV12-3/TRBV12-4	11
ASSIRGSSYNEQF	TRBJ2-1	TRBV19	13
ASRRTGRKGNEQF	TRBJ2-1	TRBV2	13
ASSYYLAGFMETQY	TRBJ2-5	TRBV5-1	14
ASSSDRASYEQY	TRBJ2-7	TRBV5-1	12
ASSEALDGLN	TRBJ2-5	TRBV6-1	10
ASSPLRVGSYEQY	TRBJ2-7	TRBV18	13
ASSPGQGGRLF	TRBJ2-2	TRBV12-3/TRBV12-4	11
SAPLTSGPSYEQY	TRBJ2-7	TRBV20-1	13
ASRGSGTGLDELF	TRBJ1-4	TRBV12-3/TRBV12-4	13
ASSLPRGLNTGELF	TRBJ2-2	TRBV12-3/TRBV12-4	14
ASTSAGGDYEQY	TRBJ2-7	TRBV6-1	12
ASSIRDTRYDTQY	TRBJ2-3	TRBV5-1	13
ASSLVASVPETQY	TRBJ2-5	TRBV7-6	13